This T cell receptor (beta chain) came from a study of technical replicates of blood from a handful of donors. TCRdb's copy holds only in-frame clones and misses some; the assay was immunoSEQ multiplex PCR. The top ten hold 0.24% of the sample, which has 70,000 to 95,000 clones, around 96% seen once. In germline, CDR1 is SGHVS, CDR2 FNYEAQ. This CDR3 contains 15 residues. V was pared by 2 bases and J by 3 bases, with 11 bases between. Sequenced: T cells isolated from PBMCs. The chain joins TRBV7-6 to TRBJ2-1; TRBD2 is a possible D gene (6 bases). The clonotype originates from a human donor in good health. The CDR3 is CASSLWSGDYNEQFF. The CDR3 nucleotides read TGTGCCAGCAGCTTATGGTCGGGGGACTACAATGAGCAGTTCTTC.